A single T cell receptor (beta chain) is shown here with its context. Its antigen remains unknown. The data originate from a study of response to subunit inactivated influenza vaccine. Overall study results and limits: With each seasonal influenza vaccination, the authors suggested, few new T cells are recruited.

V was cut by 4 bases and J by 4 bases, with 8 bases left in between. This CDR3 is 11 amino acids long. Germline CDR1 DFQATT, CDR2 SNEGSKA (reference sequence). TCRdb re-analysed the RT-PCR reads in MiXCR, keeping a single row per CDR3 protein. This sample yields about 620,000 distinct CDR3 sequences, of which approximately 12% are seen a single time; approximately 10% belongs to the top ten. The clonotype was recovered from a man between 45 and 60 years old who received an inactivated influenza vaccine. The sample was PBMCs from blood, taken on the day of vaccination. The chain has TRBV20-1 and TRBJ2-7; unclear D gene. CDR3 sequence reads: CSATDGYEQYF. In nucleotides, the CDR3 is TGCAGTGCTACAGACGGATACGAGCAGTACTTC.